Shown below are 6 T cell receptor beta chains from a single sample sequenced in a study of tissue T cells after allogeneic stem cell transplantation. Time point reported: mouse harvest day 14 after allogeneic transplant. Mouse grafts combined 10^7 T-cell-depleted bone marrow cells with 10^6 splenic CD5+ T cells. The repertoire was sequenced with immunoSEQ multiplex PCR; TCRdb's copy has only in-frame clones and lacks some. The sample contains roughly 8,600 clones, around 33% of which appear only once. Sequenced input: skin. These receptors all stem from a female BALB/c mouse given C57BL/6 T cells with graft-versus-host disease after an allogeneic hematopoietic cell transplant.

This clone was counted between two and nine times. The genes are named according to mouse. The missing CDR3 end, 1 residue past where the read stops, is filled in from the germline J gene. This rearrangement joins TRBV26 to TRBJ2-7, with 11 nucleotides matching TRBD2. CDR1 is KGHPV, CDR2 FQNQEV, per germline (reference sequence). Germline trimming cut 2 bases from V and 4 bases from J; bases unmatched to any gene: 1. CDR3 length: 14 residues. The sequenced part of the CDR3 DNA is TGTGCCAGCAGTCTGGGACTGGGGGGATATGAACAGTAC. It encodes CASSLGLGGYEQY. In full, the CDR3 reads CASSLGLGGYEQYF.

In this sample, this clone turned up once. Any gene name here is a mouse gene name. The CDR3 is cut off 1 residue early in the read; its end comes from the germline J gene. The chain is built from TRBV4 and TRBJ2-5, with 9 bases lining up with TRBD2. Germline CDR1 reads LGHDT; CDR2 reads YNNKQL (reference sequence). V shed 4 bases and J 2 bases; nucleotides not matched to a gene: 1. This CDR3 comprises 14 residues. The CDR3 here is CASSFWGGQDTQYF. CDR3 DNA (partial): TGTGCCAGCAGCTTCTGGGGGGGCCAAGACACCCAGTAC.

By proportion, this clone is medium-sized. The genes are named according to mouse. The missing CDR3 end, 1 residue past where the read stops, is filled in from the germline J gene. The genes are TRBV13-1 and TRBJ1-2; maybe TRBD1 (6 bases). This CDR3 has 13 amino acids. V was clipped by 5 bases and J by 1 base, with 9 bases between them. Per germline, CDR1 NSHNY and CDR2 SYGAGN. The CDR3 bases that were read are TGTGCCAGCAGACCGGGACAAAACTCCGACTACACC. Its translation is CASRPGQNSDYT. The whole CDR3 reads CASRPGQNSDYTF.

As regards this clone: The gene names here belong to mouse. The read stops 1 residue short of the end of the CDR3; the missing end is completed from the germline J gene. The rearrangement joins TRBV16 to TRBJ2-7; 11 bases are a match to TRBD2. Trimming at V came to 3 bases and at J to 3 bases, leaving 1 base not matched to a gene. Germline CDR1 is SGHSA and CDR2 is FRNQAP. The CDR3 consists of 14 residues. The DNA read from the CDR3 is TGTGCAAGCAGCTTTGGGACTGGGGGCTATGAACAGTAC. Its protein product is CASSFGTGGYEQY. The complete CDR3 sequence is CASSFGTGGYEQYF.

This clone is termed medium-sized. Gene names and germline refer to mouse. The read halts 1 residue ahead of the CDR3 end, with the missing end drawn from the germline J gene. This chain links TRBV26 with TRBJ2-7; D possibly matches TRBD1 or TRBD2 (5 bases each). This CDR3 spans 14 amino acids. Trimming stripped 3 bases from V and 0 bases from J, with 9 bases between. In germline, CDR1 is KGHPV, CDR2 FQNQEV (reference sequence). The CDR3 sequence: CASSLGASSYEQYF. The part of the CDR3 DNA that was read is TGTGCCAGCAGTCTTGGGGCAAGCTCCTATGAACAGTAC.

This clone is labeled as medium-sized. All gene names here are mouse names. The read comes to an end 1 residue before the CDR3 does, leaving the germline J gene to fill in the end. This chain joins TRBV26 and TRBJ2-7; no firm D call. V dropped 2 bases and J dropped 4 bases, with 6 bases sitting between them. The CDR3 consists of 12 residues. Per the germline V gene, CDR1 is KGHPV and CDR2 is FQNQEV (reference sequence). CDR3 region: CASSLGRYEQYF. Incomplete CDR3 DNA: TGTGCCAGCAGTCTGGGCAGATATGAACAGTAC. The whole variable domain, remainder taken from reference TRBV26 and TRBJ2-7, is NSKVIQTPRYLVKGQGQKAKMRCIPEKGHPVVFWYQQNKNNEFKFLINFQNQEVLQQIDMTEKRFSAECPSNSPCSLEIQSSEAGDSALYLCASSLGRYEQYFGPGTRLTVL.